The 29 T cell receptor beta chains listed next were all sequenced from one sample in a study of technical replicates of blood from a handful of donors. Sequencing used immunoSEQ multiplex PCR; TCRdb keeps in-frame clones, though not all of them. The data contain roughly 90,000 clones, 85% to 95% of them singletons. The specimen was T cells isolated from PBMCs. Receptors originate from a human donor in good health.

The genes are TRBV2 and TRBJ1-5, with TRBD1 as a possible D gene (5 bases). Trimming took off 8 bases at V and 4 bases at J, with 15 bases between the two ends. In germline, CDR1 is SNHLY, CDR2 FYNNEI. There are 14 residues in the CDR3. The CDR3 protein is CASCPTGSNQPQHF. The CDR3 region has the DNA TGTGCCAGCTGTCCTACAGGCTCAAATCAGCCCCAGCATTTT.

The gene calls are TRBV29-1 and TRBJ1-2; 9 positions agree with TRBD1. Germline CDR1 is SQVTM and CDR2 is ANQGSEA. Germline trimming cut 4 bases from V and 4 bases from J; bases unmatched to any gene: 4. This CDR3 spans 13 amino acids. The CDR3 loop reads CSVGTGDSYGYTF. The CDR3 DNA is TGCAGCGTTGGGACAGGGGATAGCTATGGCTACACCTTC.

V and J are TRBV28 and TRBJ1-1; D perhaps matches TRBD1 (5 bases). This CDR3 has 16 residues. The germline CDR1 and CDR2 sequences are MDHEN and SYDVKM. Between the trimmed V and J ends, which lost 5 bases and 1 base, there was a span of 17 bases. The CDR3 region has the DNA TGTGCCAGCAGTCACCAAATGACAGACGAGAACACTGAAGCTTTCTTT. Translating gives CASSHQMTDENTEAFF.

J is TRBJ2-3 and V is TRBV19, with D uncertain. V was shortened by 1 base and J by 4 bases, with 6 bases between the two germline ends. CDR3 length: 13 residues. The germline gives CDR1 LNHDA, CDR2 SQIVND (reference sequence). CDR3 sequence (DNA): TGTGCCAGTAGTATAGCCAGCGCAGATACGCAGTATTTT. Protein: CASSIASADTQYF.

The V call is TRBV13, the J call TRBJ2-7, with TRBD2 matching 9 bases. V trimming: 2 bases; J trimming: 11 bases; junction bases outside the gene matches: 19. Per germline, CDR1 PRHDT and CDR2 FYEKMQ (reference sequence). CDR3 size: 17 residues. The DNA of the CDR3 is TGTGCCAGCAGCTTATCTCTCCGTGGAACTAGCGGGTCTGAAAAGTACTTC. Residues: CASSLSLRGTSGSEKYF.

V gene TRBV5-1 combines with J gene TRBJ2-5, with D perhaps matching TRBD2 (5 bases). The CDR3 runs 14 residues. The V gene's germline CDR1 is SGHRS and CDR2 YFSETQ. The V end lost 4 bases, the J end lost 1 base, and 11 bases lay between the germline ends. CDR3 sequence reads: CASSLEGTQETQYF. CDR3 sequence (DNA): TGCGCCAGCAGCCTAGAGGGAACCCAAGAGACCCAGTACTTC.

The rearrangement links TRBV18 to TRBJ1-3, with a tentative D call TRBD1 (5 bases). V dropped 3 bases and J dropped 0 bases, with 18 bases sitting between them. This CDR3 contains 18 residues. Germline V gene sequence: CDR1 KGHSH, CDR2 LQKENI. The CDR3 reads CASSPLAGLGYSGNTIYF. In nucleotides, the CDR3 is TGTGCCAGCTCACCTTTGGCGGGGCTAGGTTACTCTGGAAACACCATATATTTT.

The rearrangement joins TRBV7-9 to TRBJ1-5; the D gene is possibly TRBD1 (5 bases). This CDR3 is built from 14 residues. V lost 4 bases and J lost 0, with 7 bases in between. Germline-derived CDR1 and CDR2 are SEHNR and FQNEAQ (reference sequence). The CDR3 region is CASSYRNSNQPQHF. The CDR3 DNA is TGTGCCAGCAGCTACAGGAATAGCAATCAGCCCCAGCATTTT.

This chain joins TRBV9 and TRBJ2-6; weak D call: TRBD1 (6 bases). Per the germline V gene, CDR1 is SGDLS and CDR2 is YYNGEE. Trimming left V 0 bases short and J 0 bases short, with 19 bases between. CDR3 length: 20 residues. CDR3 loop: CASSVEVGQPSPSGANVLTF. The CDR3 DNA follows: TGTGCCAGCAGCGTAGAAGTAGGACAGCCTTCCCCCTCTGGGGCCAACGTCCTGACTTTC.

The genes are TRBV7-8 and TRBJ2-3; 10 nucleotides line up with TRBD2. This CDR3 has 16 amino acids. Unmatched junction bases numbered 7, after V lost 5 bases and J lost 2 bases. Germline CDR1 is SGHVS and CDR2 is FQNEAQ. The CDR3 nucleotides read TGTGCCAGCAGCCTTAGCGGGGGGCGGATCACAGATACGCAGTATTTT. Amino acid sequence: CASSLSGGRITDTQYF.

This chain joins TRBV7-9 and TRBJ1-2; D is undetermined. In germline, CDR1 is SEHNR, CDR2 FQNEAQ (reference sequence). This CDR3 is built from 16 residues. Trimming stripped 1 base from V and 0 bases from J, with 12 bases between. The CDR3 DNA reads TGTGCCAGCAGCTTAGGATTGGCCGCTCCTAACTATGGCTACACCTTC. Translating gives CASSLGLAAPNYGYTF.

The V call is TRBV6-5, the J call TRBJ1-3; 7 nucleotides line up with TRBD1. Germline V gives CDR1 MNHEY, CDR2 SVGAGI. This CDR3 contains 15 residues. With V trimmed by 4 bases and J by 2 bases, 5 bases remained unmatched. The CDR3 is CASSFSGQAGNTIYF. In DNA form, the CDR3 reads TGTGCCAGCAGTTTCAGCGGACAGGCTGGAAACACCATATATTTT.

The chain is built from TRBV2 and TRBJ2-1; TRBD1 matches at 7 bases. Per the germline V gene, CDR1 is SNHLY and CDR2 is FYNNEI. Losses at the gene ends were 2 bases for V and 8 bases for J; bases not matched to a gene: 6. CDR3 length equals 14 residues. The CDR3 loop reads CASSEMRQGDEQFF. The DNA of the CDR3 is TGTGCCAGCAGTGAAATGAGACAGGGCGATGAGCAGTTCTTC. The entire variable domain, with the rest obtained from reference TRBV2 and TRBJ2-1, is as follows: EPEVTQTPSHQVTQMGQEVILRCVPISNHLYFYWYRQILGQKVEFLVSFYNNEISEKSEIFDDQFSVERPDGSNFTLKIRSTKLEDSAMYFCASSEMRQGDEQFFGPGTRLTVL.

The rearrangement uses TRBV7-9 and TRBJ1-1, with TRBD1 matching over 8 bases. CDR1 and CDR2 (germline): SEHNR, FQNEAQ (reference sequence). The CDR3 has 17 amino acids. With V trimmed by 5 bases and J by 1 base, 12 bases remained unmatched. The CDR3 region is CASSVTDRTGPNTEAFF. CDR3 coding DNA: TGTGCCAGCAGCGTGACAGACCGGACAGGGCCGAACACTGAAGCTTTCTTT.

The chain is built from TRBV6-5 and TRBJ1-2, with D maybe TRBD1 (6 bases). This CDR3 comprises 15 residues. In germline, CDR1 is MNHEY, CDR2 SVGAGI. V dropped 0 bases and J dropped 6 bases, with 14 bases sitting between them. This CDR3 reads CASSYSNLGGDGYTF. The CDR3 nucleotides are TGTGCCAGCAGTTACTCGAATTTAGGGGGGGATGGCTACACCTTC.

This chain uses TRBV25-1 with TRBJ2-7; tentative D call: TRBD2 (6 bases). Germline assignment: CDR1 MGHDK and CDR2 SYGVNS. The length of the CDR3 is 13 residues. V lost 4 bases to trimming and J lost 6 bases, with 13 bases between them. CDR3 coding DNA: TGTGCCAGCAGTGTGGGGGGAGAAGGCGAGCAGTACTTC. Its protein is CASSVGGEGEQYF.

The chain uses TRBV11-2 and TRBJ2-2; no clear D. Per the germline V gene, CDR1 is SGHAT and CDR2 is FQNNGV. CDR3 size: 14 residues. Trimming removed 6 bases at V and 5 bases at J, with 13 bases between. The CDR3 DNA is TGTGCCAGCAGGTCCCCGGGTAGGACCGGGGAGCTGTTTTTT. It codes for CASRSPGRTGELFF.

This clone turned up a few times. The V call is TRBV7-9, the J call TRBJ1-2; possibly TRBD1 for D (6 bases). The CDR3 runs 13 residues. From germline, CDR1 is SEHNR and CDR2 FQNEAQ (reference sequence). Trimming pared 1 base from V and 3 bases from J, leaving 6 bases between. The DNA of the CDR3 is TGTGCCAGCAGCTTAGGGACAGACTATGGCTACACCTTC. Protein product: CASSLGTDYGYTF.

The chain links TRBV28 to TRBJ2-5; TRBD2 aligns across 10 bases. The CDR3 has 15 residues. Trimming cost V 0 bases and J 5 bases; bases outside gene matches: 3. Germline CDR1 MDHEN, CDR2 SYDVKM. The CDR3 nucleotides read TGTGCCAGCAGTTTATGGCTAGCGGGAGCGGAGACCCAGTACTTC. It yields the protein CASSLWLAGAETQYF.

This chain joins TRBV5-1 and TRBJ1-1, with TRBD1 matching over 8 bases. The V gene end was trimmed by 4 bases and the J gene end by 3 bases; junction bases not matched to a gene: 5. From germline, CDR1 is SGHRS and CDR2 YFSETQ. The CDR3 extends over 14 amino acids. CDR3: CASSTTGGDTEAFF. The CDR3 DNA reads TGCGCCAGCAGCACCACAGGGGGGGACACTGAAGCTTTCTTT. Together with reference TRBV5-1 and TRBJ1-1, the CDR3 gives the full variable domain: KAGVTQTPRYLIKTRGQQVTLSCSPISGHRSVSWYQQTPGQGLQFLFEYFSETQRNKGNFPGRFSGRQFSNSRSEMNVSTLELGDSALYLCASSTTGGDTEAFFGQGTRLTVV.

The genes are TRBV6-1 and TRBJ2-1; D not resolved. The CDR3 contains 15 residues. Trimming shortened V by 0 bases and J by 5 bases, and 11 bases separated the two germline ends. Germline V gives CDR1 MNHNS, CDR2 SASEGT. The CDR3 loop is CASSEAGTLDNEQFF. The CDR3 DNA follows: TGTGCCAGCAGTGAAGCTGGTACTTTGGACAATGAGCAGTTCTTC.

The rearrangement links TRBV6-6 to TRBJ2-1; maybe TRBD1 (6 bases). The V end lost 6 bases, the J end lost 2 bases, and 14 bases lay between the germline ends. The germline gives CDR1 MNHNY, CDR2 SVGAGI (reference sequence). This CDR3 comprises 15 residues. The CDR3 spells CASSITGSAYNEQFF. CDR3 coding DNA: TGTGCCAGCAGCATTACAGGGTCTGCCTACAATGAGCAGTTCTTC.

The CDR3 DNA sequence: TGTGCCTGGAGGGCTAGCGGACTAGAGACCCAGTACTTC. Encoded protein: CAWRASGLETQYF. This chain connects TRBV30 to TRBJ2-5, with TRBD2 matching over 7 bases. The germline V gene encodes CDR1 GTSNPN and CDR2 SVGIG (reference sequence). This CDR3 has 13 amino acids. Losses at the gene ends were 3 bases for V and 4 bases for J; bases not matched to a gene: 5.

This clone is a singleton in its sample. V gene TRBV10-1 combines with J gene TRBJ2-3, with D possibly matching TRBD2 (5 bases). The CDR3 spans 21 residues. Germline CDR1 is WNHNN and CDR2 is SYGVQD (reference sequence). Trimming cost V 2 bases and J 6 bases, with 33 bases left between them. CDR3 DNA sequence: TGCGCCAGCAGTGAGACCCGGGCTAGTGGGAGAGTGAACATGGCGACGGATACGCAGTATTTT. This codes for CASSETRASGRVNMATDTQYF.

The genes are TRBV28 and TRBJ1-1; D gene unclear. The germline V and J ends were trimmed by 4 bases and 0 bases, with 3 bases remaining between them. The CDR3 covers 12 residues. Germline V gene lookup returns CDR1 MDHEN and CDR2 SYDVKM. The CDR3 bases are TGTGCCAGCAGTTCTATGAACACTGAAGCTTTCTTT. Translated, it gives CASSSMNTEAFF.

J is TRBJ2-7 and V is TRBV7-8; TRBD1 is a possible D gene (6 bases). The CDR3 contains 16 residues. Trimming pared 6 bases from V and 7 bases from J, leaving 25 bases between. Per the germline V gene, CDR1 is SGHVS and CDR2 is FQNEAQ. CDR3 protein: CASSYRRQVAPVEQYF. As DNA, the CDR3 is TGTGCCAGCAGTTACAGAAGACAGGTCGCCCCTGTTGAGCAGTACTTC. The whole variable domain, remainder taken from reference TRBV7-8 and TRBJ2-7, is GAGVSQSPRYKVAKRGQDVALRCDPISGHVSLFWYQQALGQGPEFLTYFQNEAQLDKSGLPSDRFFAERPEGSVSTLKIQRTQQEDSAVYLCASSYRRQVAPVEQYFGPGTRLTVT.

V usage is TRBV5-1 and J usage is TRBJ2-3, with TRBD2 identical over 11 bases. Germline loops: CDR1 SGHRS, CDR2 YFSETQ. Unmatched junction bases numbered 9, after V lost 5 bases and J lost 1 base. This CDR3 has 17 amino acids. The CDR3 DNA follows: TGCGCCAGCAGGGGGCCTAGCGGGGGGAAGGGCACAGATACGCAGTATTTT. Its protein is CASRGPSGGKGTDTQYF.

This clone was detected only once. The V call is TRBV5-4, the J call TRBJ2-3; D remains unclear. The CDR3 is made up of 16 amino acids. The ends were cut back, 6 bases at V and 2 bases at J, with 19 bases in the middle. CDR1 SGHNT and CDR2 YYREEE come from the germline V gene (reference sequence). The CDR3 sequence is CASTPSTRTFTDTQYF. The CDR3 bases are TGTGCCAGCACCCCCTCGACTCGAACCTTCACAGATACGCAGTATTTT.

This chain connects TRBV18 to TRBJ2-7; a possible D gene is TRBD1 (6 bases). The CDR3 runs to 18 residues. Germline V gene sequence: CDR1 KGHSH, CDR2 LQKENI. V was pared by 0 bases and J by 3 bases, with 21 bases between. The CDR3 spells CASSPPFRAGTKGYEQYF. Written as DNA, the CDR3 is TGTGCCAGCTCACCACCGTTTAGAGCCGGGACAAAAGGCTACGAGCAGTACTTC.